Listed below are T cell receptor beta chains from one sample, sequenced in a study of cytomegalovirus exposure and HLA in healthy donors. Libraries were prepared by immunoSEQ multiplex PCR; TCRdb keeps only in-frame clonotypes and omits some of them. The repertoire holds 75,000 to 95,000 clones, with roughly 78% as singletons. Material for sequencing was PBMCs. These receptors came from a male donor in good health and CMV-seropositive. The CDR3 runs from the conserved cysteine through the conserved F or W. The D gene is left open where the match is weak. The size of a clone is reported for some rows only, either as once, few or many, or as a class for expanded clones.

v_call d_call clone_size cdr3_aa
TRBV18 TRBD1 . CASSPKGQSSYNSPLHF
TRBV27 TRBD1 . CASSLRDRVYEQYF
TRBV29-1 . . CSAKTGPNEQFF
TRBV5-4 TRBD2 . CASSLEAGGPETQYF
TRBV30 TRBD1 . CAWSTGQSNTEAFF
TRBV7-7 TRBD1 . CASSLGTGVTQYF
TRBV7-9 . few CASSFSRNTGELFF
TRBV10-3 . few CAIEVNYEQYF
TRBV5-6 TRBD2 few CASSFGRDYEQYF
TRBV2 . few CASSQTTNEQYF
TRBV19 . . CASSAPPRVALAKNIQYF
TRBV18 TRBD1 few CASSLGQGGYEQYF
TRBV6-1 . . CASSAIAGRNTGELFF
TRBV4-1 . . CASSPQGGAGANVLTF
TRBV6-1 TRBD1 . CASSKEGADTDTQYF
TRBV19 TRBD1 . CASSMRRGLTGLLMNTEAFF
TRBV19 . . CASSITGRDIQYF
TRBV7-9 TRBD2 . CASSYGLAGAYEQYF
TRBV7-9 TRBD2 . CASSSGLDYEQYF
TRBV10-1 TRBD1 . CASSSTGKSRNNEQYF
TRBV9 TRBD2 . CASSVVVAGGHNEQFF
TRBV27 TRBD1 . CASSRGSGQSYEQYF
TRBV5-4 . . CASSLEGALNTEAFF
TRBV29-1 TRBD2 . CSVEGYPSGDQETQYF
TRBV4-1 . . CASSHNAGSGQPQHF
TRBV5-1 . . CASSLNVNEQFF
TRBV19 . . CASSDFNNEQFF
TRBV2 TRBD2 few CASSGLAGYEQYF
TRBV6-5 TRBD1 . CASSYSRTGPDTQYF
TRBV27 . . CASSFSGGYEQYF
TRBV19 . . CASSIGQSETQYF
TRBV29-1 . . CSVLEPPGGYTF
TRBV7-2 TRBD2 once CASSFILAGAASYNEQFF
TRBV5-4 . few CASSLAASQEETQYF
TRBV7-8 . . CASSLDIYLGEWGPEQFF
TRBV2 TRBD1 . CASSERTGVKAFF